This T cell receptor (beta chain) derives from a study of T cell clonotyping in hematopoietic cell transplantation. From germline, CDR1 is GTSNPN and CDR2 SVGIG (reference sequence). V shed 2 bases, J shed 3 bases, and the junction held 2 bases outside the gene matches. The CDR3 contains 13 residues. This clone appeared once. Its cognate antigen is unknown. Points from the study as a whole: Broader posttransplant TCR repertoire diversity was predicted by graft donor and pretransplant recipient Inverse Simpson Index values. Pathologically expanded recipient clonotypes increased progressively from day 30 to day 180 as diversity fell.

Blood collection times were about day -28 and days 30, 100, 180 posttransplant. Clones were read by immunoSEQ multiplex PCR, and TCRdb kept only the in-frame ones, dropping some. This sample has 7,000 or so clones, with around 88% found just once. This TCR was recovered from a male patient in his late teens or twenties who had an allogeneic stem cell transplant from a related donor, so the T cells may come from the graft donor. Some clones in this sample may be carry-over from other donors' samples. This sequence joins TRBV30 and TRBJ2-7, with TRBD1 matching over 9 bases. Source: PBMCs, taken 100 days after allogeneic stem cell transplant. CDR3 in amino acids: CAWSSGQGYEQYV. The CDR3 DNA reads TGTGCCTGGAGTTCGGGACAGGGCTACGAGCAGTACGTC.